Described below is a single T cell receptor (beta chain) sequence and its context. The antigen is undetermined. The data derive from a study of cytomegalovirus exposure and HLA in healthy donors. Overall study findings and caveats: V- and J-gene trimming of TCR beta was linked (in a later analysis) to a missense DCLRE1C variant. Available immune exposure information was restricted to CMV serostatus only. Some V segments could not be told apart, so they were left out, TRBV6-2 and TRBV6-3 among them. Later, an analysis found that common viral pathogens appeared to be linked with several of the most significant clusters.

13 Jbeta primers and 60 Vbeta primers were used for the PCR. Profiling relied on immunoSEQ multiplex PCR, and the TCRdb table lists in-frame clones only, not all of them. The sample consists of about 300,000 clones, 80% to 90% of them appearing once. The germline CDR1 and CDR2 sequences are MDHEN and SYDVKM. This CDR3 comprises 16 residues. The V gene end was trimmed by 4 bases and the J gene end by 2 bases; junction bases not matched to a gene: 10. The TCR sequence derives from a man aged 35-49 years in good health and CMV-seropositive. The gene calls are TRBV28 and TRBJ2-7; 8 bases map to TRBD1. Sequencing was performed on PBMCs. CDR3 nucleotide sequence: TGTGCCAGCAGTTCAACGGGACAGGTGTCCCCCTACGAGCAGTACTTC. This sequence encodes CASSSTGQVSPYEQYF.